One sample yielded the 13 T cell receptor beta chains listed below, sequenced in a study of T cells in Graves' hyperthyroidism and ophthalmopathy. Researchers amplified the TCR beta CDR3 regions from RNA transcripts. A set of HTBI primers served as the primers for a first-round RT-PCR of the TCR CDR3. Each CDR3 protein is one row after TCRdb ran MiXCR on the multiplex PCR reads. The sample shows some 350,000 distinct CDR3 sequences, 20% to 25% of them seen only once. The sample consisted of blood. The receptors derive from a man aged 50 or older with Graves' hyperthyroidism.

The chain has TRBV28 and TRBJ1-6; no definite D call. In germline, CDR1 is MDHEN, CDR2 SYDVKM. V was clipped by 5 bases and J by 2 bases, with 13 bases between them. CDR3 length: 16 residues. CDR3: CASSPAQGAYNSPLHF. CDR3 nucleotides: TGTGCCAGCAGTCCAGCCCAAGGCGCCTATAATTCACCCCTCCACTTT. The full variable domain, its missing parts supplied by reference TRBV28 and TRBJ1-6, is DVKVTQSSRYLVKRTGEKVFLECVQDMDHENMFWYRQDPGLGLRLIYFSYDVKMKEKGDIPEGYSVSREKKERFSLILESASTNQTSMYLCASSPAQGAYNSPLHFGNGTRLTVT.

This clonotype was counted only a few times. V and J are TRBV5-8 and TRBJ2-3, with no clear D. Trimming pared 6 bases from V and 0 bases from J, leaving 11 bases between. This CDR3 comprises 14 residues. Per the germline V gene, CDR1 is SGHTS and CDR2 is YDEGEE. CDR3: CASTPLYSTDTQYF. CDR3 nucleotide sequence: TGTGCCAGCACCCCATTATATAGCACAGATACGCAGTATTTT.

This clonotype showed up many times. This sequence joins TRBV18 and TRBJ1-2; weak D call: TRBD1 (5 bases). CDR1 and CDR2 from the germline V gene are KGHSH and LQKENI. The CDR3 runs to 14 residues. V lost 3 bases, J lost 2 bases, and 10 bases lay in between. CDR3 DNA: TGTGCCAGCTCACCTCCAGGGTCCAACTATGGCTACACCTTC. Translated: CASSPPGSNYGYTF.

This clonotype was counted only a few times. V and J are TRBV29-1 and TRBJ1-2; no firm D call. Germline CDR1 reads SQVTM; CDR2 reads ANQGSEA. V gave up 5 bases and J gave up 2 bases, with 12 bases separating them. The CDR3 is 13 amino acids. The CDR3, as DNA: TGCAGCGTTTGGTACGGGAAGAACTATGGCTACACCTTC. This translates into CSVWYGKNYGYTF. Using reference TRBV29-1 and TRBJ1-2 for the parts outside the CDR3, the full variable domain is SAVISQKPSRDICQRGTSLTIQCQVDSQVTMMFWYRQQPGQSLTLIATANQGSEATYESGFVIDKFPISRPNLTFSTLTVSNMSPEDSSIYLCSVWYGKNYGYTFGSGTRLTVV.

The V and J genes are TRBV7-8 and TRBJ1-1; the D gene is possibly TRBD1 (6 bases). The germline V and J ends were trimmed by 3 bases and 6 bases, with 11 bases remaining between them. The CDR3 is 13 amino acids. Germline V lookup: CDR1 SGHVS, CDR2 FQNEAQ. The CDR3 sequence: CASSFGPGAEAFF. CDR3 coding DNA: TGTGCCAGCAGCTTTGGACCAGGGGCTGAAGCTTTCTTT.

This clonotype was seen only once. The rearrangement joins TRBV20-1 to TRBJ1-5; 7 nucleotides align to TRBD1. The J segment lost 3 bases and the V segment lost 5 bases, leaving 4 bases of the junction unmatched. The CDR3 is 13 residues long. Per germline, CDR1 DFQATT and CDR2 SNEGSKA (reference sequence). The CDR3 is CSAWDSSNQPQHF. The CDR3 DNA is TGCAGTGCTTGGGACAGCTCCAATCAGCCCCAGCATTTT.

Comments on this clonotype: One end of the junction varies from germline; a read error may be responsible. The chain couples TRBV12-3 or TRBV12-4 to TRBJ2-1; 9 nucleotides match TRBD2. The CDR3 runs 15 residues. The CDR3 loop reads CASSFQREENNEKFF. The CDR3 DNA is TGTGCCAGCAGTTTTCAGCGGGAGGAGAACAATGAGAAGTTCTTC.

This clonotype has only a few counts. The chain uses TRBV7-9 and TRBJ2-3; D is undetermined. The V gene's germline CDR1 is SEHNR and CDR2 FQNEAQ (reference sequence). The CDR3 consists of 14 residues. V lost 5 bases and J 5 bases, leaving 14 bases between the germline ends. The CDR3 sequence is CASSPTIGGDTQYF. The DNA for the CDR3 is TGTGCCAGCAGCCCCACTATAGGTGGAGATACGCAGTATTTT.

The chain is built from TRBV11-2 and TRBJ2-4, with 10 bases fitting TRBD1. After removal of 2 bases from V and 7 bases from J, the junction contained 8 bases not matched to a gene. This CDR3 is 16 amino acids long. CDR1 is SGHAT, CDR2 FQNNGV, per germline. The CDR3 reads CASSLTRDRGGNIQYF. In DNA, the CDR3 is TGTGCCAGCAGCTTAACTCGGGACAGGGGCGGTAACATTCAGTACTTC.

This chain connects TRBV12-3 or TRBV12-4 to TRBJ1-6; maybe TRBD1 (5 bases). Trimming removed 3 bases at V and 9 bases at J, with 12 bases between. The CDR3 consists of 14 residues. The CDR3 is CASSLLGVGSPLHF. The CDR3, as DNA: TGTGCCAGCAGTTTGCTGGGGGTAGGTTCACCCCTCCACTTT.

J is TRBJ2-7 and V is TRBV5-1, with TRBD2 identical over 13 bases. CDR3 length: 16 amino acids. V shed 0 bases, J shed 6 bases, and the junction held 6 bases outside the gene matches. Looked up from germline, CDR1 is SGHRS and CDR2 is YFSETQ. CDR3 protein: CASSLGTSGSTLEQYF. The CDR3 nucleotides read TGCGCCAGCAGCTTGGGGACTAGCGGGAGCACTCTCGAGCAGTACTTC.

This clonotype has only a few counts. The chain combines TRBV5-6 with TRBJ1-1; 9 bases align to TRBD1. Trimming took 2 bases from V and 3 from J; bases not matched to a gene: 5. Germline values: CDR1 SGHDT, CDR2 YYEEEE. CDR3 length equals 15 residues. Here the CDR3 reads CASSLRDRADTEAFF. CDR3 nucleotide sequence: TGTGCCAGCAGCTTACGGGACAGGGCCGACACTGAAGCTTTCTTT.

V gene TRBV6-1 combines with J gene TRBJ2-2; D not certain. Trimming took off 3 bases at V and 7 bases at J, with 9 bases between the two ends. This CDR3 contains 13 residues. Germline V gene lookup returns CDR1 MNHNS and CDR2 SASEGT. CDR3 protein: CASSETIGGELFF. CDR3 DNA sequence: TGTGCCAGCAGTGAGACGATTGGCGGGGAGCTGTTTTTT.